A selection of T cell receptor beta chains follows, all from one sample in a study of OX40 agonist ivuxolimab in advanced cancers. Profiling relied on immunoSEQ multiplex PCR, and the TCRdb table lists in-frame clones only, not all of them. The sample contains about 51,000 clones, roughly 80% of which appear only once. The specimen was CD4+ or CD8+ T cells sorted from blood, collected in a trial of the OX40 agonist ivuxolimab. These receptors were taken from an adult with an advanced solid tumor such as melanoma, head and neck, liver or kidney cancer. Both conserved end residues are part of each CDR3. Each record gives: clone size, V gene, J gene, CDR3 length, D gene, CDR3 DNA, CDR3 protein. The D gene is left open where the match is weak. Clone size appears in some rows only: once, few, many, or a class for an expanded clone.

-	TRBV28	TRBJ1-2	15	TRBD1	TGTGCCAGCAGTTCCTCTCGGGGGACAGGGAAGGGCTACACCTTC	CASSSSRGTGKGYTF
few	TRBV6-5	TRBJ1-5	13	-	TGTGCCAGTCGCCGGGACTCCGATCAGCCCCAGCATTTT	CASRRDSDQPQHF
-	TRBV5-1	TRBJ2-1	15	TRBD2	TGCGCCAGCAGCATCGGAGCTAGCGGGAGTGATGAGCAGTTCTTC	CASSIGASGSDEQFF
-	TRBV18	TRBJ1-4	15	-	TGTGCCAGCTCCTTTACAGCTGCAACTAATGAAAAACTGTTTTTT	CASSFTAATNEKLFF
-	TRBV9	TRBJ1-3	18	-	TGTGCCAGCAGCGTAGTCCCTACAGATGTTTTCTCTGGAAACACCATATATTTT	CASSVVPTDVFSGNTIYF
once	TRBV10-3	TRBJ2-7	14	TRBD2	TGTGCCAGCAAGGAAGGTAGCGGGACCTACGAGCAGTACTTC	CASKEGSGTYEQYF
once	TRBV5-1	TRBJ1-1	14	-	TGCGCCAGCAGCTTCCGGGACGGTGATACTGAAGCTTTCTTT	CASSFRDGDTEAFF
-	TRBV19	TRBJ2-7	14	-	TGTGCCAGTAGTATCGGACGTGAAAGGGTTGAGCAGTACTTC	CASSIGRERVEQYF
-	TRBV7-7	TRBJ2-3	16	TRBD2	TGTGCTAGCAGCCAGGGACTAGCGGGAGGGTCAGATACGCAGTATTTT	CASSQGLAGGSDTQYF
few	TRBV11-2	TRBJ1-1	14	-	TGTGCCAGCAGCTTAGAAAGCGGGAACACTGAAGCTTTCTTT	CASSLESGNTEAFF
few	TRBV7-2	TRBJ2-7	15	TRBD2	TGTGCCAGCAGCATCCCCTCTAGCGGCCCCCACGAGCAGTACTTC	CASSIPSSGPHEQYF
once	TRBV5-1	TRBJ1-6	15	TRBD1	TGCGCCAGCAGCTTGTCAGGACAGGACTATTCACCCCTCCACTTT	CASSLSGQDYSPLHF
-	TRBV5-4	TRBJ1-4	16	-	TGTGCCAGCAGCAAGGACGCAGGGGACGGGGGTGAAAAACTGTTTTTT	CASSKDAGDGGEKLFF
-	TRBV7-9	TRBJ2-7	17	-	TGTGCCAGCAGCTTATCCCCCGGAGCGGTCCCACCCTACGAGCAGTACTTC	CASSLSPGAVPPYEQYF
-	TRBV29-1	TRBJ2-7	13	-	TGCAGCGTTGTCGGTCTTAGGTCCTACGAGCAGTACTTC	CSVVGLRSYEQYF
-	TRBV14	TRBJ2-1	14	-	TGTGCCAGCAGCCAAGGTTTCAGCTACAATGAGCAGTTCTTC	CASSQGFSYNEQFF
many	TRBV5-4	TRBJ2-7	14	-	TGTGCCAGCAAGACTAAGGGTACATCATACGAGCAGTACTTC	CASKTKGTSYEQYF
-	TRBV7-8	TRBJ2-2	16	TRBD1	TGTGCCAGCAGCATTCGGACAGGGGGCGCGGACGGGGAGCTGTTTTTT	CASSIRTGGADGELFF
-	TRBV6-5	TRBJ1-6	14	-	TGTGCCAGCAGTGCACAGGGCTCTAATTCACCCCTCCACTTT	CASSAQGSNSPLHF
-	TRBV7-9	TRBJ2-7	14	-	TGTGCCAGCAGCTTAGGAAACACCCGGGACGAGCAGTACTTC	CASSLGNTRDEQYF
-	TRBV28	TRBJ1-5	14	TRBD1	TGTGCCAGCAGTTCCAGACAGGGAAATCAGCCCCAGCATTTT	CASSSRQGNQPQHF
-	TRBV2	TRBJ2-1	13	-	TGTGCCAGCATGCAGGGGGGAAGGAATGAGCAGTTCTTC	CASMQGGRNEQFF
few	TRBV5-6	TRBJ1-2	16	-	TGTGCCAGCAGCTTGGACGCGAACAGGGTTAACTATGGCTACACCTTC	CASSLDANRVNYGYTF
once	TRBV7-9	TRBJ1-5	17	TRBD1	TGTGCCAGCAGCTTAGGTCGCGGACAGGTGGCGGCTCAGCCCCAGCATTTT	CASSLGRGQVAAQPQHF
-	TRBV18	TRBJ2-5	12	-	TGTGCCAGCTCACCCACCGGGGAGACCCAGTACTTC	CASSPTGETQYF
many	TRBV27	TRBJ1-2	15	TRBD1	TGTGCCAGCAGTAAACAGGGGGCTGCGTCTGGTGGCTACACCTTC	CASSKQGAASGGYTF
-	TRBV9	TRBJ2-1	14	TRBD2	TGTGCCAGCAGCGCCCCCGGGACTATGTATGAGCAGTTCTTC	CASSAPGTMYEQFF
-	TRBV4-2	TRBJ2-4	16	-	TGTGCCAGCAGCCAAGATTGGTCAGAAGCCAAAAACATTCAGTACTTC	CASSQDWSEAKNIQYF
-	TRBV6-5	TRBJ2-3	15	-	TGTGCCAGCAGTTACTCGGACAGAGTCACAGATACGCAGTATTTT	CASSYSDRVTDTQYF
-	TRBV9	TRBJ2-1	16	TRBD2	TGTGCCAGCAGCGCCGGACTAGCGGTGATATACAATGAGCAGTTCTTC	CASSAGLAVIYNEQFF
-	TRBV5-1	TRBJ2-3	15	TRBD2	TGCGCCAGCAGCTTCCAGCGGGGGCCCGCAGATACGCAGTATTTT	CASSFQRGPADTQYF
-	TRBV19	TRBJ2-7	16	TRBD1	TGTGCCAGTAGTATAGGGGCGACAGGGAGCGCCTACGAGCAGTACTTC	CASSIGATGSAYEQYF
-	TRBV28	TRBJ1-1	14	-	TGTGCCAGCAGTTCCCATTGGGAGGGAACTGAAGCTTTCTTT	CASSSHWEGTEAFF